These 7 T cell receptor beta chains originate from one sample sequenced in a study of somatic mutations in cytotoxic T cells in rheumatoid arthritis. Profiled with immunoSEQ multiplex PCR; TCRdb holds only in-frame clones, not every one. The sample contains around 13,000 clones, 78% of which appear only once. Input material: CD8+ T cells sorted from blood. These receptors originate from an adult with rheumatoid arthritis.

This chain connects TRBV4-1 to TRBJ2-2, with 9 bases that match TRBD2. With 5 bases clipped from V and 1 base from J, the junction kept 2 bases outside the gene matches. Germline lookup yields CDR1 MGHRA and CDR2 YSYEKL. This CDR3 has 15 amino acids. For the CDR3, the DNA is TGCGCCAGCAGCGGCGGGAGGGGGAACACCGGGGAGCTGTTTTTT. Its translation: CASSGGRGNTGELFF.

In DNA, the CDR3 is TGTGCCAGTAGTATTTTGAGCCCCAGTGGCACCTCCTACGAGCAGTACTTC. It yields the protein CASSILSPSGTSYEQYF. J is TRBJ2-7 and V is TRBV19; D ambiguous. Trimming removed 3 bases at V and 0 bases at J, with 18 bases between. CDR1 is LNHDA and CDR2 is SQIVND in the germline V gene (reference sequence). This CDR3 contains 17 residues. The whole variable domain, remainder taken from reference TRBV19 and TRBJ2-7, is DGGITQSPKYLFRKEGQNVTLSCEQNLNHDAMYWYRQDPGQGLRLIYYSQIVNDFQKGDIAEGYSVSREKKESFPLTVTSAQKNPTAFYLCASSILSPSGTSYEQYFGPGTRLTVT.

A word on this clone: This sample includes further DNA sequences coding for the same CDR3. The chain recombines TRBV6-4 with TRBJ2-2; D perhaps matches TRBD2 (6 bases). V was pared by 4 bases and J by 0 bases, with 18 bases between. The CDR3 has 18 residues. CDR1 is MRHNA and CDR2 is SNTAGT in the germline V gene. In DNA, the CDR3 is TGTGCCAGCAGTGGCCCCGGCAGGGCGGGATCGAACACCGGGGAGCTGTTTTTT. Protein sequence: CASSGPGRAGSNTGELFF.

By sample share, this clone is medium-sized. The J gene is TRBJ1-4, the V gene TRBV5-1; D is perhaps TRBD1 (5 bases). CDR3 length: 15 amino acids. Trimming removed 1 base from V and 8 bases from J, with 15 bases in between. Germline CDR1 and CDR2: SGHRS and YFSETQ. CDR3 bases: TGCGCCAGCAGCTTGATCGGGGGGAAAAGGGAAAAACTGTTTTTT. Its translation is CASSLIGGKREKLFF.

This chain joins TRBV7-6 and TRBJ2-2, with no clear D. Germline loops: CDR1 SGHVS, CDR2 FNYEAQ. V was pared by 7 bases and J by 0 bases, with 9 bases between. There are 14 residues in the CDR3. The DNA for the CDR3 is TGTGCCAGCACCCTGGGGACGAACACCGGGGAGCTGTTTTTT. Amino acid sequence: CASTLGTNTGELFF.

The CDR3 reads CASTLDTAYEQYF. The CDR3 DNA sequence: TGTGCCAGCACCCTCGACACAGCCTACGAGCAGTACTTC. The V and J genes are TRBV28 and TRBJ2-5; D is unresolved. The assigned J gene may be wrong: the sequence end matches TRBJ2-7 better. From germline, CDR1 is MDHEN and CDR2 SYDVKM. CDR3 length equals 13 residues.

The chain employs TRBV10-1 and TRBJ1-3; D is undetermined. The CDR3 is made up of 15 amino acids. The germline V and J ends were trimmed by 5 bases and 5 bases, with 16 bases remaining between them. Looked up from germline, CDR1 is WNHNN and CDR2 is SYGVQD (reference sequence). The CDR3 reads CASSSYQAGRNTIYF. Here the CDR3 DNA reads TGCGCCAGCAGTAGTTATCAGGCTGGTAGAAACACCATATATTTT.